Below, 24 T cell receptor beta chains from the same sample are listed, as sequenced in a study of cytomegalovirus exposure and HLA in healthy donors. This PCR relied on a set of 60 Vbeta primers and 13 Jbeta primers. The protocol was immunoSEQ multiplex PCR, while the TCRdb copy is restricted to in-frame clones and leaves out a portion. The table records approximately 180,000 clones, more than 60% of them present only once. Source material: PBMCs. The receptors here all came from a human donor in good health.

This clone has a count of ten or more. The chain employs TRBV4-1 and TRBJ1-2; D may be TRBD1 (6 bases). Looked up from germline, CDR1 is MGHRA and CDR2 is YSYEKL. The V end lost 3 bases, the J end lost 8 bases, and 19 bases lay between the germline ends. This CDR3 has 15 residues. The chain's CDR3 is CASSHLAGERKGYTF. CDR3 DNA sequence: TGCGCCAGCAGCCACTTGGCAGGGGAACGTAAAGGCTACACCTTC.

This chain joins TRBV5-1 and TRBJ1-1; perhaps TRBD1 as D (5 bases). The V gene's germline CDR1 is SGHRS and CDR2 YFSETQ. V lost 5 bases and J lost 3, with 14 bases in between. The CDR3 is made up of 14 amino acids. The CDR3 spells CASRDRQSHTEAFF. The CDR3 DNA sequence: TGCGCCAGCAGGGATAGACAGTCTCACACTGAAGCTTTCTTT.

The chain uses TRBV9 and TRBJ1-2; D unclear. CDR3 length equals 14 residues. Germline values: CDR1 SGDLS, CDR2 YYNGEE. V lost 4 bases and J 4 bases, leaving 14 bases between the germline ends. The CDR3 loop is CASSPIEAGYGYTF. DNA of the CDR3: TGTGCCAGCAGCCCGATAGAAGCCGGCTATGGCTACACCTTC. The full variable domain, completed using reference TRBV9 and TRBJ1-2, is DSGVTQTPKHLITATGQRVTLRCSPRSGDLSVYWYQQSLDQGLQFLIQYYNGEERAKGNILERFSAQQFPDLHSELNLSSLELGDSALYFCASSPIEAGYGYTFGSGTRLTVV.

For the CDR3, the DNA is TGTGCCAGCAGCTCTAAATACAGGGGCGGGATGAACACTGAAGCTTTCTTT. Its translation is CASSSKYRGGMNTEAFF. This chain links TRBV7-6 with TRBJ1-1, with 7 bases matching TRBD1. CDR1 is SGHVS, CDR2 FNYEAQ, per germline. V shed 4 bases and J 0 bases; nucleotides not matched to a gene: 11. The CDR3 covers 17 residues.

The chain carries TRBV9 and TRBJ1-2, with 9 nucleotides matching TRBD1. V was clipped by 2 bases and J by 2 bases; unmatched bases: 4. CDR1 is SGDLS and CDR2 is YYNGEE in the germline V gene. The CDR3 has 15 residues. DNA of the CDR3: TGTGCCAGCAGCGTTGGGGACAGGGAGAACTATGGCTACACCTTC. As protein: CASSVGDRENYGYTF.

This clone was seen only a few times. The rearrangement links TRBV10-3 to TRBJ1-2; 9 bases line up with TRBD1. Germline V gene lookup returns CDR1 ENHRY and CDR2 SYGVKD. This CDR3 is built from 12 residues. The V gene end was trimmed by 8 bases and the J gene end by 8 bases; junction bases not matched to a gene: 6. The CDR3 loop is CAIGDREKGYTF. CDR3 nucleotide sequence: TGTGCCATCGGGGACAGGGAGAAAGGCTACACCTTC.

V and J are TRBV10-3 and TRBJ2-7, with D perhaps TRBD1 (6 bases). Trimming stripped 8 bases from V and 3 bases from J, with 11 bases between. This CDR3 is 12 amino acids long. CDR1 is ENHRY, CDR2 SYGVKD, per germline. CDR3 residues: CAIGLRGYEQYF. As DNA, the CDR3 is TGTGCCATCGGCCTCAGGGGCTACGAGCAGTACTTC.

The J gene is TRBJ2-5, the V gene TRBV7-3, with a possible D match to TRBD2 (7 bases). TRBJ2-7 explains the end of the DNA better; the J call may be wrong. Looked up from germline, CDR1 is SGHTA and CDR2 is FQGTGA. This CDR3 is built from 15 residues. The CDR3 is CASSLLRGAAYEQYF. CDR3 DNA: TGTGCCAGCAGCTTACTCCGGGGGGCGGCCTACGAGCAGTACTTC.

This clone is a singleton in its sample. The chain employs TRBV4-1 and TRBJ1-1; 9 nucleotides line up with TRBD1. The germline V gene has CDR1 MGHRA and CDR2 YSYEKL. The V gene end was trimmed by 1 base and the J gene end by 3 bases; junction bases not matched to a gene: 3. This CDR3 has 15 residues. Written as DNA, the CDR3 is TGCGCCAGCAGCCAAGGACAGGGGGTCGACACTGAAGCTTTCTTT. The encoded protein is CASSQGQGVDTEAFF.

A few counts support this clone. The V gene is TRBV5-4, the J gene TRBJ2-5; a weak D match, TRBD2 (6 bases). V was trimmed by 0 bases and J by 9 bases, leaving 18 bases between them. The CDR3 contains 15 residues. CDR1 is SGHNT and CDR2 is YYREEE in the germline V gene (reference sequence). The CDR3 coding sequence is TGTGCCAGCAGCTTGGCGGCTAGCGCCACCGGGGCCCAGTACTTC. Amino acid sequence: CASSLAASATGAQYF.

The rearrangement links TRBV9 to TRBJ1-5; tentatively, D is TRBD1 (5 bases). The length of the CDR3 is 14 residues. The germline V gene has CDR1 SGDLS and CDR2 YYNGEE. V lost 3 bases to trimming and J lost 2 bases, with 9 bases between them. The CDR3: CASSAQGGNQPQHF. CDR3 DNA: TGTGCCAGCAGCGCGCAGGGCGGCAATCAGCCCCAGCATTTT.

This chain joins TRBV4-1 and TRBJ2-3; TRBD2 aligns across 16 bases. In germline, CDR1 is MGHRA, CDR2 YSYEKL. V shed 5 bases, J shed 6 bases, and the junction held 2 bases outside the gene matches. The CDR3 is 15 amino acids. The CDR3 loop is CASSRGLAGGDTQYF. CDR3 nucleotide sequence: TGCGCCAGCAGCAGGGGACTAGCGGGGGGGGATACGCAGTATTTT.

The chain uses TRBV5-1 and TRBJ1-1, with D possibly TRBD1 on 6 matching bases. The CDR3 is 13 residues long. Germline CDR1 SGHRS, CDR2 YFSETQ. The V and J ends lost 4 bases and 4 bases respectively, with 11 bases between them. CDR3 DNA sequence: TGCGCCAGCAGCCCCGGACAGAGCACTGAAGCTTTCTTT. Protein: CASSPGQSTEAFF.

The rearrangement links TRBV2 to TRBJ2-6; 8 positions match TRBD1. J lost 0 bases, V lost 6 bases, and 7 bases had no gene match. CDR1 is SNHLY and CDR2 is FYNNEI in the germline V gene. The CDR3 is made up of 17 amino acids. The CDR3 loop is CASRTGGYISGANVLTF. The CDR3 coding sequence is TGTGCCAGCAGAACAGGGGGTTATATCTCTGGGGCCAACGTCCTGACTTTC.

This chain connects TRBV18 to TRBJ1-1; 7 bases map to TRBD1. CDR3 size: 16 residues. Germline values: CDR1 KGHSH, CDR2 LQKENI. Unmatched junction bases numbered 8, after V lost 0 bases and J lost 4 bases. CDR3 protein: CASSPPAGGYSTEAFF. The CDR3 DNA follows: TGTGCCAGCTCACCACCGGCAGGGGGTTATAGCACTGAAGCTTTCTTT. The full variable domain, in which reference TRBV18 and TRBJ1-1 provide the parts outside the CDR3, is NAGVMQNPRHLVRRRGQEARLRCSPMKGHSHVYWYRQLPEEGLKFMVYLQKENIIDESGMPKERFSAEFPKEGPSILRIQQVVRGDSAAYFCASSPPAGGYSTEAFFGQGTRLTVV.

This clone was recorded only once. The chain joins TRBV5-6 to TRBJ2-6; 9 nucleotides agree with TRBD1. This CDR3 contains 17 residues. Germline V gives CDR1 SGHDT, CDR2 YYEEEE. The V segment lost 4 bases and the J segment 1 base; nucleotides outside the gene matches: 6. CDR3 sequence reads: CASSGGQGRSGANVLTF. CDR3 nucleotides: TGTGCCAGCAGCGGGGGACAGGGAAGATCTGGGGCCAACGTCCTGACTTTC.

The CDR3 DNA reads TGTGCCAGCAGTGAAGGACTAGCGGGGGGGCCGGATACGCAGTATTTT. This gives the protein CASSEGLAGGPDTQYF. The genes are TRBV2 and TRBJ2-3; 14 bases agree with TRBD2. The germline V gene encodes CDR1 SNHLY and CDR2 FYNNEI. Unmatched junction bases numbered 3, after V lost 1 base and J lost 6 bases. CDR3 size: 16 residues. Full variable domain (remainder filled in from reference TRBV2 and TRBJ2-3): EPEVTQTPSHQVTQMGQEVILRCVPISNHLYFYWYRQILGQKVEFLVSFYNNEISEKSEIFDDQFSVERPDGSNFTLKIRSTKLEDSAMYFCASSEGLAGGPDTQYFGPGTRLTVL.

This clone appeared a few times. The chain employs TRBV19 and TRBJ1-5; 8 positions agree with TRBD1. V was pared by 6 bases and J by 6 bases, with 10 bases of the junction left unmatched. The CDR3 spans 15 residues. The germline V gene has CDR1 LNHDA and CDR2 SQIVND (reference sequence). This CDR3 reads CASSLTGGFGQPQHF. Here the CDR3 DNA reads TGTGCCAGTAGCCTCACAGGGGGATTCGGTCAGCCCCAGCATTTT.

The CDR3 bases are TGTGCCAGCAGTGAAGCCGGGTCTGGCTACACCTTC. Protein product: CASSEAGSGYTF. The chain links TRBV6-1 to TRBJ1-2; no reliable D call. V was shortened by 0 bases and J by 7 bases, with 6 bases between the two germline ends. Germline assignment: CDR1 MNHNS and CDR2 SASEGT. The CDR3 loop spans 12 amino acids.

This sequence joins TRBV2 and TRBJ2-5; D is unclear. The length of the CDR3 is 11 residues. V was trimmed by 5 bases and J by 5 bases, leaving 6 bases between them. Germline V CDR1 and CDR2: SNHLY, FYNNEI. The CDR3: CASSFQETQYF. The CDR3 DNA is TGTGCCAGCAGTTTTCAGGAGACCCAGTACTTC.

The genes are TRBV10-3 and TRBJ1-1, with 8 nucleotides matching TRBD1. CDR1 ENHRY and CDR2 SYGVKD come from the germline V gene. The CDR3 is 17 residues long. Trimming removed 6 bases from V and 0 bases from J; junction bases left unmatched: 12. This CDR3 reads CAISDRGRGTMNTEAFF. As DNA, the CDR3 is TGTGCCATCAGCGACAGGGGAAGGGGTACAATGAACACTGAAGCTTTCTTT.

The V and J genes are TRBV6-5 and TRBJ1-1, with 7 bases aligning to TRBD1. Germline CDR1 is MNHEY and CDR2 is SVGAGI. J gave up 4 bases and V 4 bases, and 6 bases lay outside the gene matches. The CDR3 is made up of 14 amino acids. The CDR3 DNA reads TGTGCCAGCAGTTCCACAGGGGTGGTCACTGAAGCTTTCTTT. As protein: CASSSTGVVTEAFF.

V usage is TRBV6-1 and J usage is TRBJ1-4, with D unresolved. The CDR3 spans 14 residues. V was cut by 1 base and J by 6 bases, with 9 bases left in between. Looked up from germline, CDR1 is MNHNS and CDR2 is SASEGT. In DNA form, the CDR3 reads TGTGCCAGCAGTGAAGGAGGATATTATGAAAAACTGTTTTTT. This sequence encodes CASSEGGYYEKLFF.

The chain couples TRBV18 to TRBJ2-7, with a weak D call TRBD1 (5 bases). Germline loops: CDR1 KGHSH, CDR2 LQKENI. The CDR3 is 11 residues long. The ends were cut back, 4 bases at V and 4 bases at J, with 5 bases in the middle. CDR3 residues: CASSQGYEQYF. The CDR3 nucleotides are TGTGCCAGCTCACAGGGGTACGAGCAGTACTTC. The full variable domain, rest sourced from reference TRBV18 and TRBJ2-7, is NAGVMQNPRHLVRRRGQEARLRCSPMKGHSHVYWYRQLPEEGLKFMVYLQKENIIDESGMPKERFSAEFPKEGPSILRIQQVVRGDSAAYFCASSQGYEQYFGPGTRLTVT.